The 27 T cell receptor beta chains below were found in one sample sequenced in a study of memory CD4+ T cells and cytomegalovirus serostatus (dated by TCRdb to the late 2010s). Single viable CD3+CD4+CD8-CD45RO+ cells were sorted as memory CD4+ T cells on a FACSAria II. Libraries were constructed by the immunoSEQ multiplex PCR assay. TCRdb obtained this table from immuneACCESS and retained in-frame rearrangements with V and J assigned. These tables miss some clones; where compared with another copy, unresolved V genes account for less than half of the shortfall, and the remainder is unexplained. The sample table lists tens of thousands of clones, 76% of them with a count of one. The top ten clonotypes cover about 2.1% of the sample. The sequenced sample was memory CD4+ T cells from blood. The receptor set was obtained from an adult in good health and CMV-seronegative.

This clone was found once. V is TRBV6-5 and J is TRBJ2-1; 7 nucleotides match TRBD1. The germline gives CDR1 MNHEY, CDR2 SVGAGI. The CDR3 runs 14 residues. The ends lost 7 bases at V and 7 bases at J; junction bases unmatched: 10. CDR3 amino acids: CASKYRGLANEQFF. DNA for the CDR3: TGTGCCAGCAAATACAGGGGATTAGCGAATGAGCAGTTCTTC.

The genes are TRBV7-8 and TRBJ2-5; tentatively, D is TRBD1 (6 bases). CDR1 is SGHVS, CDR2 FQNEAQ, per germline. Trimming removed 0 bases at V and 5 bases at J, with 13 bases between. This CDR3 has 15 amino acids. CDR3 amino acids: CASSLAGAMWETQYF. The CDR3 DNA follows: TGTGCCAGCAGCTTAGCGGGGGCGATGTGGGAGACCCAGTACTTC.

Comments on this clone: This sample includes further DNA sequences coding for the same CDR3. The chain carries TRBV5-1 and TRBJ2-7; weak D call: TRBD1 (5 bases). V lost 2 bases to trimming and J lost 3 bases, with 12 bases between them. CDR3 size: 14 residues. From germline, CDR1 is SGHRS and CDR2 YFSETQ. CDR3 coding DNA: TGCGCCAGCAGCTTAGGGCAGGGATACTACGAGCAGTACTTC. Translated, it gives CASSLGQGYYEQYF.

This clone was seen just once. The chain recombines TRBV12-5 with TRBJ1-5; 7 bases fit TRBD1. Looked up from germline, CDR1 is LGHNT and CDR2 is FRNRAP. The CDR3 runs to 16 residues. V gave up 5 bases and J gave up 4 bases; unmatched junction bases: 11. The CDR3, as DNA: TGTGCTAGTGGTCAAGGGACAGTGTCGGGGAATCAGCCCCAGCATTTT. Protein: CASGQGTVSGNQPQHF.

The chain recombines TRBV15 with TRBJ2-1; 8 bases fit TRBD1. V shed 3 bases and J 4 bases; nucleotides not matched to a gene: 8. Germline values: CDR1 LNHNV, CDR2 YYDKDF (reference sequence). The length of the CDR3 is 16 residues. In DNA form, the CDR3 reads TGTGCCACCAGCAGTTACAGGGGGACTTTTTACAATGAGCAGTTCTTC. This encodes CATSSYRGTFYNEQFF. Based on the CDR3 plus reference TRBV15 and TRBJ2-1, the full variable domain is DAMVIQNPRYQVTQFGKPVTLSCSQTLNHNVMYWYQQKSSQAPKLLFHYYDKDFNNEADTPDNFQSRRPNTSFCFLDIRSPGLGDTAMYLCATSSYRGTFYNEQFFGPGTRLTVL.

The chain carries TRBV7-2 and TRBJ1-1, with D hard to call. V was trimmed by 5 bases and J by 3 bases, leaving 10 bases between them. Per germline, CDR1 SGHTA and CDR2 FQGNSA. The CDR3 consists of 13 residues. CDR3 protein: CASSPNFYTEAFF. As DNA, the CDR3 is TGTGCCAGCAGCCCCAATTTTTACACTGAAGCTTTCTTT.

The chain recombines TRBV7-3 with TRBJ2-1, with 7 bases identical to TRBD1. The V gene end was trimmed by 2 bases and the J gene end by 4 bases; junction bases not matched to a gene: 8. From germline, CDR1 is SGHTA and CDR2 FQGTGA. The CDR3 contains 16 residues. Here the CDR3 reads CASSLADGTAYNEQFF. For the CDR3, the DNA is TGTGCCAGCAGCTTAGCTGACGGGACAGCTTACAATGAGCAGTTCTTC.

The chain combines TRBV30 with TRBJ2-1, with a weak D call TRBD2 (5 bases). The CDR3 covers 14 residues. Per the germline V gene, CDR1 is GTSNPN and CDR2 is SVGIG (reference sequence). Trimming removed 4 bases from V and 0 bases from J, with 10 bases in between. In nucleotides, the CDR3 is TGTGCCTGGAAGCGGAGGAGCTCCTACAATGAGCAGTTCTTC. This translates into CAWKRRSSYNEQFF.

This chain connects TRBV29-1 to TRBJ1-2; D is undetermined. The germline CDR1 and CDR2 sequences are SQVTM and ANQGSEA. The CDR3 length is 14 residues. Trimming stripped 1 base from V and 2 bases from J, with 11 bases between. Here the CDR3 DNA reads TGCAGCGTTGAAGTTGGCGTAGAAAACTATGGCTACACCTTC. Protein: CSVEVGVENYGYTF.

This clone was recorded a few times. The CDR3 coding sequence is TGTGCCTGGAGTGTTAGGGCAGGAGTTAATGAAAAACTGTTTTTT. This encodes CAWSVRAGVNEKLFF. V is TRBV30 and J is TRBJ1-4; no definite D call. The V gene lost 0 bases and the J gene lost 4 bases, with 12 bases spanning the gap. Germline V gene data show CDR1 as GTSNPN and CDR2 as SVGIG (reference sequence). CDR3 size: 15 residues.

The V gene is TRBV2, the J gene TRBJ1-1; 7 nucleotides align to TRBD1. Germline trimming cut 6 bases from V and 5 bases from J; bases unmatched to any gene: 12. The CDR3 runs to 15 residues. Germline V lookup: CDR1 SNHLY, CDR2 FYNNEI. As DNA, the CDR3 is TGTGCCAGCAGCCGGGGGACAGCCAGACGAACTGAAGCTTTCTTT. Translation gives CASSRGTARRTEAFF.

This clone was recorded a few times. The gene calls are TRBV30 and TRBJ2-3, with 8 bases identical to TRBD2. Germline V CDR1 and CDR2: GTSNPN, SVGIG (reference sequence). The CDR3 totals 14 residues. The CDR3 DNA reads as TGTGCTCGGGGGGGCCCATCTAGCACAGATACGCAGTATTTT. It codes for CARGGPSSTDTQYF.

This chain links TRBV7-2 with TRBJ2-3, with 9 bases fitting TRBD2. Per the germline V gene, CDR1 is SGHTA and CDR2 is FQGNSA. The CDR3 runs to 11 residues. V gave up 3 bases and J gave up 12 bases; unmatched junction bases: 1. CDR3 amino acids: CASSLRGGQYF. CDR3 in DNA: TGTGCCAGCAGCTTGCGGGGGGGCCAGTATTTT.

The chain has TRBV5-4 and TRBJ2-2; 9 positions match TRBD1. V lost 1 base, J lost 7 bases, and 5 bases stayed unmatched. Germline CDR1 reads SGHNT; CDR2 reads YYREEE (reference sequence). The CDR3 sequence is 15 residues long. CDR3 sequence reads: CASSLPGQGGGELFF. In nucleotides, the CDR3 is TGTGCCAGCAGCTTGCCGGGACAGGGAGGCGGGGAGCTGTTTTTT.

The chain carries TRBV5-6 and TRBJ2-3; D may correspond to TRBD1 or TRBD2 (6 bases each). The CDR3 consists of 15 residues. The V end was cut by 0 bases, the J end by 6 bases, with 14 bases between. CDR1 and CDR2 from the germline V gene are SGHDT and YYEEEE. The CDR3 is CASSLVTGALDTQYF. DNA for the CDR3: TGTGCCAGCAGCTTGGTAACGGGGGCCTTGGATACGCAGTATTTT.

The chain carries TRBV9 and TRBJ2-1; TRBD2 aligns across 8 bases. V lost 0 bases and J lost 7; bases outside the gene matches: 6. This CDR3 comprises 15 residues. Germline lookup yields CDR1 SGDLS and CDR2 YYNGEE. In DNA form, the CDR3 reads TGTGCCAGCAGCGTAGAAGCGGGGGAATCTAATGAGCAGTTCTTC. Amino acid sequence: CASSVEAGESNEQFF.

V and J are TRBV6-5 and TRBJ1-6; D gene unclear. The CDR3 contains 13 residues. Per germline, CDR1 MNHEY and CDR2 SVGAGI. Trimming removed 5 bases from V and 9 bases from J, with 11 bases in between. This CDR3 is CASSEPGRSPLHF. CDR3 coding DNA: TGTGCCAGCAGTGAACCTGGTCGTTCACCCCTCCACTTT.

The rearrangement links TRBV5-3 to TRBJ1-5, with 8 nucleotides matching TRBD1. TRBV5-3 is marked as an open reading frame, function uncertain. The CDR3 extends over 19 amino acids. With V trimmed by 1 base and J by 4 bases, 16 bases remained unmatched. The CDR3, as DNA: TGTGCCAGAAGCTTGTCCCCCCACAGGGGGGCCACCCCAAATCAGCCCCAGCATTTT. Its protein is CARSLSPHRGATPNQPQHF.

The chain carries TRBV12-5 and TRBJ2-1; TRBD2 is a possible D gene (6 bases). This CDR3 spans 17 amino acids. V was clipped by 0 bases and J by 7 bases, with 19 bases between them. Germline-derived CDR1 and CDR2 are LGHNT and FRNRAP. The CDR3 reads CASGLVRSGLMGNEQFF. In DNA form, the CDR3 reads TGTGCTAGTGGTTTGGTACGAAGCGGGCTTATGGGGAATGAGCAGTTCTTC.

This chain connects TRBV14 to TRBJ2-7; TRBD2 might be the D (5 bases). The germline V gene has CDR1 SGHDN and CDR2 FVKESK. Trimming cost V 0 bases and J 8 bases, with 17 bases left between them. The CDR3 totals 15 residues. The CDR3 DNA reads as TGTGCCAGCAGCCAAGAAGCGGCCGCGGTTTCGAAGCAGTACTTC. This codes for CASSQEAAAVSKQYF.

This chain links TRBV9 with TRBJ1-2, with 9 bases aligning to TRBD1. The V gene's germline CDR1 is SGDLS and CDR2 YYNGEE. V gave up 6 bases and J gave up 3 bases; unmatched junction bases: 3. The CDR3 spans 13 residues. The CDR3 spells CASTGDRDYGYTF. For the CDR3, the DNA is TGTGCCAGCACCGGGGACAGGGACTATGGCTACACCTTC.

This chain connects TRBV6-5 to TRBJ2-7, with D possibly matching TRBD2 (5 bases). Germline V lookup: CDR1 MNHEY, CDR2 SVGAGI. The CDR3 runs to 12 residues. V was trimmed by 2 bases and J by 6 bases, leaving 8 bases between them. CDR3 bases: TGTGCCAGCAGTTACAGAGGGTCCGAGCAGTACTTC. Translation gives CASSYRGSEQYF.

The chain employs TRBV15 and TRBJ1-6, with TRBD1 as a possible D gene (5 bases). The CDR3 is 18 residues long. Germline V CDR1 and CDR2: LNHNV, YYDKDF (reference sequence). Trimming stripped 2 bases from V and 4 bases from J, with 18 bases between. The DNA of the CDR3 is TGTGCCACCAGCAGACACATGGCGGGGGGGATTTATAATTCACCCCTCCACTTT. Its translation: CATSRHMAGGIYNSPLHF.

The CDR3 is CASTRKEFSGPNTGELFF. CDR3 in DNA: TGCGCCAGCACGAGGAAGGAATTCTCCGGACCGAACACCGGGGAGCTGTTTTTT. The chain joins TRBV5-1 to TRBJ2-2; D ambiguous. Trimming took off 6 bases at V and 0 bases at J, with 21 bases between the two ends. There are 18 residues in the CDR3. Germline-derived CDR1 and CDR2 are SGHRS and YFSETQ.

This chain connects TRBV6-6 to TRBJ1-4; maybe TRBD1 (5 bases). This CDR3 has 14 residues. Germline assignment: CDR1 MNHNY and CDR2 SVGAGI (reference sequence). Trimming shortened V by 4 bases and J by 7 bases, and 13 bases separated the two germline ends. DNA for the CDR3: TGTGCCAGCAGTTTGGGGGTTTCATCTGAAAAACTGTTTTTT. Translation gives CASSLGVSSEKLFF.

The rearrangement joins TRBV9 to TRBJ2-3; 9 bases map to TRBD2. This CDR3 has 15 amino acids. Germline lookup yields CDR1 SGDLS and CDR2 YYNGEE. V shed 2 bases, J shed 4 bases, and the junction held 5 bases outside the gene matches. Here the CDR3 DNA reads TGTGCCAGCAGCGTCTGGCGGGGGGGTGCAGATACGCAGTATTTT. Translated, it gives CASSVWRGGADTQYF.

The chain recombines TRBV7-2 with TRBJ2-1; D perhaps matches TRBD1 (5 bases). CDR3 length equals 16 residues. Between the trimmed V and J ends, which lost 5 bases and 2 bases, there was a span of 16 bases. From germline, CDR1 is SGHTA and CDR2 FQGNSA. CDR3 nucleotides: TGTGCCAGCAGCGTAAGACAGATTTCGACCTACAATGAGCAGTTCTTC. Its protein product is CASSVRQISTYNEQFF. Filled out from reference TRBV7-2 and TRBJ2-1, the complete variable domain reads GAGVSQSPSNKVTEKGKDVELRCDPISGHTALYWYRQSLGQGLEFLIYFQGNSAPDKSGLPSDRFSAERTGGSVSTLTIQRTQQEDSAVYLCASSVRQISTYNEQFFGPGTRLTVL.